What follows is one TCR beta chain and its context. The antigen remains undetermined. These data originate in a study of shared clonotypes between healthy human individuals. As for the study in general: The study used three CD4 naive, three CD4 memory, two CD8 naive and one CD8 memory plate per donor. Findings and limits, study-wide: Across a handful of donors, naive CD4 shared 5% to 5.5%, naive CD8 under 4%, memory CD4 more than 2%, memory CD8 0.4% to 0.5%.

Profiled with immunoSEQ multiplex PCR; TCRdb holds only in-frame clones, not every one. This table has 1 million to 1.3 million clones, around three quarters appearing once. The investigators split CD4+ cells into a CD45RA+ naive subset and a CD45RA-negative memory subset. The sequenced material came from memory CD4+ T cells from PBMCs. This sample's subset: CD45RA-negative fraction. This clonotype was obtained from a man aged 18 to 29 in good health. Some clones in this sample may be carry-over from other donors' samples.

The CDR3 protein is CASSDVGYEQYF. The CDR3, as DNA: TGCGCCAGCAGTGATGTCGGCTACGAGCAGTACTTC. V gene TRBV10-2 combines with J gene TRBJ2-7, with no clear D. V lost 3 bases and J 3 bases, leaving 6 bases between the germline ends. Germline loops: CDR1 WSHSY, CDR2 SAAADI. CDR3 length: 12 residues.